This T cell receptor (beta chain) is from a study of blood T cells in healthy people across ages. A second PCR of 7 to 11 cycles used a sample-barcoded 5' primer and a J-beta primer mix. Each CDR3 protein gets one entry after TCRdb re-called the 5' RACE reads with MiXCR. This table holds about 1 million distinct CDR3 sequences, more than 35% found once. This clonotype was recorded only once. What it recognizes is unknown. Study conclusions and caveats: TCR beta diversity correlated strongly with naive T cell percentage. When set beside aged donors, long-lived donors presented more naive CD4+ cells and higher diversity.

Germline loops: CDR1 SEHNR, CDR2 FQNEAQ (reference sequence). The CDR3 is 14 amino acids. Trimming at V came to 5 bases and at J to 8 bases, leaving 7 bases not matched to a gene. This chain links TRBV7-9 with TRBJ2-1; 9 bases match TRBD1. The specimen sequenced was blood. This clonotype was sampled from a woman aged 55 to 70 in good health. CDR3 amino acids: CASSLGTGWDEQFF. DNA for the CDR3: TGTGCCAGCAGCCTCGGGACAGGGTGGGATGAGCAGTTCTTC. Full variable domain (missing parts from reference TRBV7-9 and TRBJ2-1): DTGVSQNPRHKITKRGQNVTFRCDPISEHNRLYWYRQTLGQGPEFLTYFQNEAQLEKSRLLSDRFSAERPKGSFSTLEIQRTEQGDSAMYLCASSLGTGWDEQFFGPGTRLTVL.